These T cell receptor beta chains were read from a single sample in a study of blood T cell repertoires in COVID-19. Sequenced by immunoSEQ multiplex PCR; TCRdb stores in-frame clones only, minus some. Found here are nearly 200,000 clones, about 90% of them singletons; the top ten hold around 8%. Sequences were obtained from PBMCs or T cells enriched from blood (not recorded which). These receptor sequences come from a woman between 18 and 30 years old who had recovered from COVID-19. The CDR3 runs from the conserved cysteine through the conserved F or W. The D gene is left open where the match is weak. The listing skips clone size in some rows; elsewhere it reads once, few, many or a size class.

j_gene,d_gene,abundance,v_gene,CDR3aa,CDR3nt
TRBJ1-2,TRBD1,NA,TRBV29-1,CSARTGGYYGYTF,TGCAGCGCGCGGACAGGGGGGTACTATGGCTACACCTTC
TRBJ1-5,TRBD1,NA,TRBV4-1,CASSQGGQGAYSNQPQHF,TGCGCCAGCAGCCAAGGGGGACAGGGGGCCTATAGCAATCAGCCCCAGCATTTT
TRBJ2-5,TRBD1,NA,TRBV4-2,CASSPEDRLGETQYF,TGTGCCAGCAGCCCCGAGGACAGGCTTGGCGAGACCCAGTACTTC
TRBJ2-7,TRBD1,NA,TRBV28,CASSPGTGLYEQYF,TGTGCCAGCAGCCCCGGGACAGGGCTCTACGAGCAGTACTTC
TRBJ1-1,NA,NA,TRBV9,CASSSRANTEAFF,TGTGCCAGCAGCTCCAGGGCGAACACTGAAGCTTTCTTT
TRBJ1-2,NA,NA,TRBV28,CASSLSGATYGYTF,TGTGCCAGCAGTTTATCAGGGGCTACCTATGGCTACACCTTC
TRBJ1-6,NA,NA,TRBV5-1,CASSSSDRPVSNSPLHF,TGCGCCAGCAGCTCCAGCGACAGGCCGGTTTCTAATTCACCCCTCCACTTT
TRBJ2-7,TRBD2,NA,TRBV19,CASSNRDYHSYEQYF,TGTGCCAGTAGTAACCGGGACTATCACTCCTACGAGCAGTACTTC
TRBJ2-5,NA,NA,TRBV29-1,CSVPTRGTQYF,TGCAGCGTCCCTACCCGGGGGACCCAGTACTTC
TRBJ1-6,NA,NA,TRBV19,CASSAGVGDSPLHF,TGTGCCTCCTCCGCGGGGGTTGGGGATTCACCCCTCCACTTT
TRBJ1-1,TRBD1,NA,TRBV29-1,CSVTPGQASREAFF,TGCAGCGTCACCCCGGGACAGGCCTCGAGAGAAGCTTTCTTT
TRBJ2-5,NA,NA,TRBV20-1,CSASGFDSNSLIQETQYF,TGCAGTGCTAGTGGATTCGATAGTAATAGCCTGATACAAGAGACCCAGTACTTC
TRBJ2-2,NA,once,TRBV15,CATSTTRVGELFF,TGTGCCACCAGCACTACCAGGGTCGGGGAGCTGTTTTTT
TRBJ2-2,NA,NA,TRBV10-3,CAISWPENTGELFF,TGTGCCATCAGCTGGCCTGAGAACACCGGGGAGCTGTTTTTT
TRBJ1-2,NA,NA,TRBV9,CASSAPPPNYGYTF,TGTGCCAGCAGCGCTCCTCCTCCTAACTATGGCTACACCTTC
TRBJ1-2,NA,NA,TRBV7-2,CASSLEGLALYGYTF,TGTGCCAGCAGCTTAGAGGGGCTCGCGCTCTATGGCTACACCTTC
TRBJ1-2,NA,NA,TRBV18,CASSLQGTHYGYTF,TGTGCCAGCTCACTCCAGGGGACCCACTATGGCTACACCTTC
TRBJ2-5,TRBD2,NA,TRBV4-1,CASSQVGGAWGTQYF,TGCGCCAGCAGCCAAGTCGGGGGGGCCTGGGGGACCCAGTACTTC
TRBJ2-7,NA,NA,TRBV11-2,CASSTTGNEQYF,TGTGCCAGCAGCACGACAGGTAATGAGCAGTACTTC
TRBJ2-7,NA,NA,TRBV5-1,CASSFSSAYEQYF,TGCGCCAGCAGCTTTTCTTCCGCCTACGAGCAGTACTTC
TRBJ2-7,NA,NA,TRBV10-3,CAIGGSFFEGHSYEQYF,TGTGCCATCGGGGGGTCGTTTTTCGAGGGGCACTCCTACGAGCAGTACTTC
TRBJ1-3,NA,NA,TRBV6-5,CASVRGSGNTIYF,TGTGCCAGCGTCAGGGGATCTGGAAACACCATATATTTT
TRBJ1-2,NA,NA,TRBV18,CASSPGQGFDYGYTF,TGTGCCAGCTCACCAGGGCAGGGGTTTGACTATGGCTACACCTTC
TRBJ2-3,NA,NA,TRBV5-1,CASSDNPTDTQYF,TGCGCCAGCAGCGACAACCCGACCGATACGCAGTATTTT
TRBJ2-2,TRBD2,NA,TRBV2,CASSEGGAGELFF,TGTGCCAGCAGTGAGGGAGGGGCCGGGGAGCTGTTTTTT
TRBJ2-7,NA,NA,TRBV24-1,CATSDVGGGRYEQYF,TGTGCCACCAGTGACGTCGGGGGTGGTAGATACGAGCAGTACTTC
TRBJ1-1,TRBD1,NA,TRBV3-1/TRBV3-2,CASSQERDSSKAFF,TGTGCCAGCAGCCAAGAACGGGACAGTTCCAAAGCTTTCTTT
TRBJ1-6,TRBD1,NA,TRBV5-1,CASSYGTGTNSPLHF,TGCGCCAGCAGCTACGGGACAGGTACTAATTCACCCCTCCACTTT
TRBJ1-3,TRBD1,NA,TRBV5-1,CASSTGQVNSGNTIYF,TGCGCCAGCAGCACAGGACAGGTTAACTCTGGAAACACCATATATTTT
TRBJ2-6,TRBD1,NA,TRBV29-1,CSVSVGGSGANVLTF,TGCAGCGTTTCCGTAGGGGGCTCCGGGGCCAACGTCCTGACTTTC
TRBJ1-1,NA,NA,TRBV6-5,CASRGGFTEAFF,TGTGCCAGCAGGGGGGGGTTCACTGAAGCTTTCTTT
TRBJ1-1,TRBD1,NA,TRBV5-1,CASSLEAQGAGTEAFF,TGCGCCAGCAGCTTGGAGGCCCAGGGGGCGGGCACTGAAGCTTTCTTT
TRBJ2-3,TRBD2,NA,TRBV5-5,CASSLDRRGGRLTDTQYF,TGTGCCAGCAGCTTAGATCGGCGGGGGGGCAGACTCACAGATACGCAGTATTTT
TRBJ1-2,TRBD1,NA,TRBV3-1/TRBV3-2,CASSPLGAGGAGGYTF,TGTGCCAGCAGCCCCCTGGGGGCAGGGGGCGCGGGAGGCTACACCTTC
TRBJ2-1,NA,NA,TRBV7-9,CASSLVFQGLAHEQFF,TGTGCCAGCAGCTTAGTTTTTCAGGGGTTAGCCCATGAGCAGTTCTTC
TRBJ1-1,TRBD1,NA,TRBV28,CASSPPGGWNTEAFF,TGTGCCAGCAGTCCACCAGGGGGATGGAACACTGAAGCTTTCTTT